This TCR beta chain was captured in a study of T-cell reconstitution after alpha-beta-depleted transplantation in children. Researchers prepared the TCRbeta library using unique molecular identifiers, the study reports. TCRdb re-derived calls from the PCR reads in MiXCR, one entry per CDR3 protein. The data contain approximately 91,000 distinct CDR3 sequences, 7.5% to 9.5% of them singletons. The ends lost 4 bases at V and 14 bases at J; junction bases unmatched: 14. This CDR3 region has 14 residues. The germline V gene encodes CDR1 SGHVS and CDR2 FNYEAQ. This clonotype was found many times. This chain joins TRBV7-6 and TRBJ2-3; 8 bases agree with TRBD2. This receptor was identified in a human donor who donated a stem cell graft to a child with congenital amegakaryocytic thrombocytopenia. Sequenced here: PBMCs from the stem cell graft donor, sampled from the stem cell graft. In DNA, the CDR3 is TGTGCCAGCAGCTCCGGAGCCGAGACTAGCGTGGGGTATTTT. This translates into CASSSGAETSVGYF.